The T cell receptor (beta chain) described here comes from a study of shared clonotypes between healthy human individuals (dated by TCRdb to about 2020). In the study overall: The cohort comprised a couple of women and a few men aged 18 to 49 years. Per donor, three plates each were used for CD4 naive and CD4 memory, two for CD8 naive, and one for CD8 memory. Blood TCR repertoires of 5 or 6 healthy adults were deeply sequenced to estimate repertoire size and the extent of clonotype sharing between individuals. Different laboratories and diverse techniques were used to prepare libraries and sequence TCR repertoires, to increase sequencing depth and limit assay-specific biases. Leukapheresis yielded between about 0.85 and 9 billion PBMCs per donor. Overall study outcomes, separate from this receptor: Incomplete sequencing was indicated by rarefaction of sorted-subset datasets, despite the large sequencing depth. The small number of donors limited the genetic and exposure-history diversity represented. Naive subsets generally had larger estimated clonotype richness than memory subsets. Sampling was limited to blood, and TCR repertoires in tissue likely differ from TCR repertoires in blood. Pairwise subsampling indicated that sequencing depth was expected to affect the degree of clonotype sharing among donors. About 4.5% of naive CD4, 3.5% of naive CD8, 2.3% of memory CD4, and approximately 0.4% of memory CD8 clonotypes were shared across four donors. Compared with non-shared clonotypes, clonotypes shared by all four sorted-subset donors had higher generation probabilities.

Remarks on this clone: Its antigen has not been determined. Base qualities are not provided; no much larger clone lies one nucleotide away.

Donors were healthy HIV-negative adults with no recently reported acute infections or vaccinations. Only Caucasian adults living in Nashville, Tennessee, USA were represented among the donors. CD4+ T cells were enriched by magnetic negative selection, after which naive cells were positively selected on CD45RA and the negative fraction was taken as the memory subset. After blood collection by leukapheresis, PBMCs were isolated using Ficoll-Histopaque density gradient centrifugation and then cryopreserved in the vapor phase of liquid nitrogen. Purity and quantity of every magnetically sorted T cell population were checked by analytical flow cytometry. Genomic DNA was isolated from each sorted fraction and quantified by UV absorbance on a Nanodrop 2000c. Using the deep immunoSEQ assay, multiplex PCR amplified TCR CDR3 regions from genomic DNA. Genomic DNA extracted from each cell subset was distributed evenly over all wells of several immunoSEQ 96-well plates, and each plate served as one replicate. For sorted subsets, each replicate PCR was loaded with approximately 200 ng genomic DNA, equivalent to about 30,000 T cell genomes. Purified libraries were quantified with a Qubit 3.0 fluorometer, sized on a Bioanalyzer 2100, and re-quantified with the KAPA Library Quantification kit. Every immunoSEQ 96-well plate was sequenced on a separate single-read 150-cycle Illumina NextSeq 550 flow cell. Under the source paper's analysis protocol: Because the immunoSEQ output included only junctional sequences and no quality scores, the filtering could not be the same as the filtering used for full-length reads. To assign V/J genes and CDR3, sequences were annotated against IMGT germline references using PyIR, a Python wrapper for IgBLAST v1.9. Any read was removed if the V/J assignment was weak (E-value above 1e-6), the CDR3 was missing, or the read contained stop codons, out-of-frame junctions, or ambiguous translated residues. A V3J clonotype was defined by an identical inferred V gene, J gene, and CDR3 amino acid sequence. Percentage overlap between repertoires was calculated by dividing the number of shared unique clonotypes by the size of the smaller repertoire. Three approaches were used to assess repertoire richness: RTK rarefaction, the Chao1 estimator, and Recon v2.1 estimates of unobserved clonotypes. OLGA was used to compute generation probabilities for all TCRbeta clonotypes that the gDNA method yielded from a few donors. The table comes from immuneACCESS by way of TCRdb, which keeps in-frame sequences with V and J called. Part of the clones is missing from these tables; in studies checked, under half for an unresolved V gene and the rest for unknown reasons. V, J and clone size are those of that table, while D and trimming were read from the DNA. The sample data list about 1.5 million clones, and 95% to 99% of these were observed just once. The ten largest clones represent roughly 0.45% of the sample.

The sequence was collected from a man aged 30-40 years in good health. Sequencing used naive CD4+ T cells sorted from blood. The label giving this sample's cell subset or site can be read as: CD45RA+ positively selected.

The nucleotide sequence is TGTGCCAGCAGTTACAGAGGAGTTGGCTACACCTTC. This translates into CASSYRGVGYTF. The chain links TRBV6-5 with TRBJ1-2; there is no confident call for the D gene. Looking up the germline V gene yields CDR1 MNHEY and CDR2 SVGAGI. Taken from cysteine to phenylalanine, the CDR3 has 12 residues. Here the CDR3 DNA is all that survives: 36 bases in frame from base 1. V loses 2 bases of germline sequence and J loses 7 bases, and the interval between the two ends is 8 bases.